Detailed here is one T cell receptor (beta chain). This clonotype was picked up a small number of times. This clone's antigen is unknown. Base qualities were left out, and no much larger clone turns up one base away. CDR1 is given as MDHEN and CDR2 as SYDVKM, both from the germline V gene. The CDR3 has 14 amino acids, counting the end cysteine and phenylalanine. Only the CDR3 region is kept as DNA, spanning 42 bases read in frame from base 1. Trimming removed 5 bases from V and 0 bases from J, leaving 11 bases between the germline ends. To demonstrate the VDJtools post-analysis software, the study profiled TCR beta repertoires from the peripheral blood of about 13 young patients with multiple sclerosis. Multiple sclerosis patients were children and adolescents aged roughly 6 to 15 years. Library preparation was by PCR. Sequencing relied on an Illumina HiSeq 2500. Unique molecular identifiers were incorporated into TCR beta cDNA libraries to reduce PCR and sequencing biases. Every 1 to 10 million input T cells yielded approximately 500,000 cDNA molecules, meaning each molecule approximated one T cell. The same protocol used for the earlier healthy control dataset was applied to prepare and sequence the patient libraries. Samples belonging to the same batch were prepared together, multiplexed and sequenced on a shared HiSeq lane. The source study handled its data this way. MIGEC handled the raw barcoded reads, throwing out single-read molecular identifier groups before consensus assembly and CDR3 extraction. VDJtools was used for post-analysis of the clonotype tables, and diversity was normalized by down-sampling every dataset to the size of the smallest sample. In repertoire overlap clustering, CDR3 amino acid sequences, but not nucleotide sequences, were matched to correct batch-related cross-sample contamination. In TCRdb, the public reads were trimmed at Q25 with fastp and aligned with MiXCR, with productive beta chains retained. Here each entry gathers all rows of one CDR3 protein and keeps the most common genes and DNA. TCRdb, not the original authors, processed these V and J calls. The sample table records hundreds of thousands of distinct CDR3 sequences; 25% to 30% of these occur just once. The top ten hold 0.5% to 0.6% of the sample.

This entry comes from a study of post-analysis software for immune sequencing data (dated by TCRdb to between 2015 and 2016). At the level of the whole study: Relapsing-remitting, secondary progressive and progressive-relapsing multiple sclerosis were recorded as disease courses, and subtype annotation was lacking for some patients. A subset of samples was prepared in parallel using single-end sample barcoding, then pooled and co-amplified after Illumina adapter ligation. The patient repertoires were compared against around 11 previously published healthy control repertoires obtained from donors aged roughly 6 to 28 years. Here is what the overall study found, with its caveats: Significantly higher frequencies in patients than in controls were found for roughly 5 TRBV segments, including TRBV5-6, TRBV5-1 and TRBV20-1. The control group was slightly older than the multiple sclerosis patient group. Direct clustering with F measure revealed strong co-clustering of samples prepared in the same batch, which led to a batch-effect correction. Compared with controls, multiple sclerosis patients had significantly lower normalized Chao1 diversity, a finding suggesting substantial peripheral T-cell clonal expansion.

The sample taken for sequencing was blood. The V and J segments used are TRBV28 and TRBJ2-7, with the D gene not confidently named. The TCR was taken from a girl under 18 with multiple sclerosis. The CDR3 protein sequence reads: CASSDGVSSYEQYF. Here is the DNA: TGTGCCAGCAGTGACGGAGTCTCCTCCTACGAGCAGTACTTC.